These 20 T cell receptor beta chains were all obtained from the same sample, sequenced in a study of cytomegalovirus exposure and HLA in healthy donors. A multiplex PCR was run with 60 Vbeta primers and 13 Jbeta primers. The data were produced by immunoSEQ multiplex PCR, yet TCRdb's version contains in-frame clones alone and is incomplete. Among nearly 110,000 clones listed, 75% to 85% were seen once. Sequenced input: PBMCs. The receptors shown here come from a man aged 45-65 years in good health and CMV-seronegative.

V gene TRBV27 combines with J gene TRBJ1-5, with 9 bases matching TRBD1. Germline loops: CDR1 MNHEY, CDR2 SMNVEV (reference sequence). The V and J ends lost 6 bases and 3 bases, in that order; junction bases with no gene match: 9. This CDR3 comprises 16 residues. The CDR3 sequence is CASSDNRGRNNQPQHF. As DNA, the CDR3 is TGTGCCAGCAGCGATAACAGGGGGCGGAACAATCAGCCCCAGCATTTT.

J is TRBJ1-1 and V is TRBV5-1, with 7 positions matching TRBD1. V gave up 0 bases and J gave up 4 bases; unmatched junction bases: 9. Germline values: CDR1 SGHRS, CDR2 YFSETQ. This CDR3 comprises 16 residues. The CDR3 here is CASSLGQGGRGTEAFF. The CDR3 region has the DNA TGCGCCAGCAGCTTGGGACAGGGTGGCCGCGGCACTGAAGCTTTCTTT.

This clone was recorded only once. The chain has TRBV5-6 and TRBJ1-2; weak D call: TRBD1 (5 bases). V was clipped by 0 bases and J by 8 bases, with 5 bases between them. The CDR3 is made up of 11 amino acids. Germline CDR1 is SGHDT and CDR2 is YYEEEE. This CDR3 is CASSLGQGYTF. The CDR3 region has the DNA TGTGCCAGCAGCTTGGGACAGGGCTACACCTTC.

The rearrangement links TRBV5-1 to TRBJ1-5, with D perhaps TRBD1 (6 bases). This CDR3 has 15 residues. V gave up 1 base and J gave up 0 bases, with 8 bases separating them. CDR1 and CDR2 (germline): SGHRS, YFSETQ. CDR3 DNA: TGCGCCAGCAGCTTGACAGGGAATAGCAATCAGCCCCAGCATTTT. Its translation: CASSLTGNSNQPQHF.

V is TRBV6-5 and J is TRBJ2-5; 7 bases match TRBD1. This CDR3 is 14 amino acids long. J gave up 6 bases and V 0 bases, and 4 bases lay outside the gene matches. CDR1 and CDR2 from the germline V gene are MNHEY and SVGAGI. CDR3 amino acids: CASSYSRGQKTQYF. Here the CDR3 DNA reads TGTGCCAGCAGTTACTCAAGGGGGCAAAAGACCCAGTACTTC.

The chain employs TRBV7-8 and TRBJ2-1; 12 bases map to TRBD2. The CDR3 length is 16 residues. Germline V CDR1 and CDR2: SGHVS, FQNEAQ. V lost 0 bases and J lost 6; bases outside the gene matches: 3. Here the CDR3 reads CASSLALAGGPNEQFF. The DNA of the CDR3 is TGTGCCAGCAGCTTAGCCCTAGCGGGGGGGCCCAATGAGCAGTTCTTC.

The gene calls are TRBV19 and TRBJ1-2, with 8 bases matching TRBD1. CDR3 length equals 15 residues. The trim removed 5 bases at V and 4 bases at J, leaving 9 bases unmatched. Germline values: CDR1 LNHDA, CDR2 SQIVND (reference sequence). The CDR3, as DNA: TGTGCCAGTAGTGCGACAGGGGACATTCTCTATGGCTACACCTTC. It is translated as CASSATGDILYGYTF.

CDR3 residues: CASSQGTLGSNEKLFF. The CDR3 nucleotides read TGCGCCAGCAGCCAAGGGACTCTCGGCTCTAATGAAAAACTGTTTTTT. The chain links TRBV4-3 to TRBJ1-4; no definite D call. CDR1 and CDR2 (germline): LGHNA, YSLEER. The CDR3 totals 16 residues. Trimming pared 1 base from V and 3 bases from J, leaving 12 bases between.

The CDR3 loop reads CAISETYTDTQYF. CDR3 coding DNA: TGTGCCATCAGTGAGACCTACACAGATACGCAGTATTTT. The rearrangement links TRBV10-3 to TRBJ2-3; D not certain. Germline V CDR1 and CDR2: ENHRY, SYGVKD. V was clipped by 2 bases and J by 2 bases, with 5 bases between them. The CDR3 length is 13 residues.

This clone has a handful of counts. The gene calls are TRBV7-9 and TRBJ2-1; 7 bases line up with TRBD2. The CDR3 extends over 15 amino acids. Trimming took 5 bases from V and 6 from J; bases not matched to a gene: 10. Germline assignment: CDR1 SEHNR and CDR2 FQNEAQ (reference sequence). CDR3 DNA: TGTGCCAGCAGCCCTAAGCGGGGAGCAGTCAATGAGCAGTTCTTC. This translates into CASSPKRGAVNEQFF. Based on the CDR3 plus reference TRBV7-9 and TRBJ2-1, the full variable domain is DTGVSQNPRHKITKRGQNVTFRCDPISEHNRLYWYRQTLGQGPEFLTYFQNEAQLEKSRLLSDRFSAERPKGSFSTLEIQRTEQGDSAMYLCASSPKRGAVNEQFFGPGTRLTVL.

The V and J genes are TRBV6-1 and TRBJ1-1; D is unclear. V was trimmed by 2 bases and J by 11 bases, leaving 12 bases between them. This CDR3 contains 12 residues. Germline V gene lookup returns CDR1 MNHNS and CDR2 SASEGT. The CDR3, as DNA: TGTGCCAGCAGTGAACTTGGAGACGGGGCTTTCTTT. This codes for CASSELGDGAFF.

In its sample, this clone was seen once. The gene calls are TRBV6-1 and TRBJ1-1; TRBD1 matches at 8 bases. Looked up from germline, CDR1 is MNHNS and CDR2 is SASEGT. Trimming cost V 8 bases and J 5 bases; bases outside gene matches: 10. CDR3 size: 14 residues. CDR3 loop: CASRKQGVGTEAFF. Here the CDR3 DNA reads TGTGCCAGCCGTAAACAGGGGGTTGGGACTGAAGCTTTCTTT.

The chain uses TRBV27 and TRBJ1-2; 8 positions agree with TRBD1. The CDR3 sequence is 15 residues long. V lost 5 bases to trimming and J lost 6 bases; unmatched junction nucleotides: 11. The germline gives CDR1 MNHEY, CDR2 SMNVEV (reference sequence). The CDR3 reads CASSPIRDRKDGYTF. CDR3 bases: TGTGCCAGCAGTCCGATCCGGGACAGGAAGGATGGCTACACCTTC.

This clone was picked up a small number of times. J is TRBJ2-3 and V is TRBV20-1; weak D call: TRBD1 (6 bases). V shed 7 bases and J shed 1 base, with 6 bases lying between them. This CDR3 region has 11 residues. CDR1 is DFQATT, CDR2 SNEGSKA, per germline (reference sequence). The CDR3 bases are TGCAGTGGACAGGGCACAGATACGCAGTATTTT. It encodes CSGQGTDTQYF.

This clone appeared once. This chain links TRBV29-1 with TRBJ1-5; 9 nucleotides align to TRBD1. V gave up 5 bases and J gave up 7 bases; unmatched junction bases: 9. Germline CDR1 SQVTM, CDR2 ANQGSEA. The CDR3 is made up of 14 amino acids. CDR3 nucleotide sequence: TGCAGCGTTTCGACAGGGGGAAGAGGACAGCCCCAGCATTTT. As protein: CSVSTGGRGQPQHF. The variable domain in full, completed from reference TRBV29-1 and TRBJ1-5, reads SAVISQKPSRDICQRGTSLTIQCQVDSQVTMMFWYRQQPGQSLTLIATANQGSEATYESGFVIDKFPISRPNLTFSTLTVSNMSPEDSSIYLCSVSTGGRGQPQHFGDGTRLSIL.

This chain joins TRBV21-1 and TRBJ2-3; the table's D call TRBD2 went unverified against the DNA. TRBV21-1 is a pseudogene locus. The CDR3 totals 15 residues. The CDR3 is CASSKVAPSGGEQYF. The CDR3 nucleotides read TGTGCCAGCAGCAAAGTGGCTCCTAGCGGGGGAGAGCAGTATTTT.

V and J are TRBV7-3 and TRBJ2-7, with TRBD2 as a possible D gene (5 bases). CDR1 is SGHTA, CDR2 FQGTGA, per germline. There are 12 residues in the CDR3. The V end was cut by 4 bases, the J end by 7 bases, with 11 bases between. As DNA, the CDR3 is TGTGCCAGCAGCTCCCCACCGGGGGAGCAGTACTTC. This translates into CASSSPPGEQYF.

V usage is TRBV11-1 and J usage is TRBJ1-1; no reliable D call. Germline CDR1 is SGHAT and CDR2 is FQDESV (reference sequence). The V end was cut by 2 bases, the J end by 1 base, with 5 bases between. This CDR3 has 13 residues. The CDR3 nucleotides are TGTGCCAGCAGCTTATATCCGAACACTGAAGCTTTCTTT. It is translated as CASSLYPNTEAFF.

This clone has a single count. The DNA for the CDR3 is TGTGCCAGCAGTGAAACCCCCGGTGTTGGAGAAAACATTCAGTACTTC. Protein product: CASSETPGVGENIQYF. The chain recombines TRBV6-1 with TRBJ2-4, with D uncertain. The germline V and J ends were trimmed by 2 bases and 5 bases, with 16 bases remaining between them. Per the germline V gene, CDR1 is MNHNS and CDR2 is SASEGT. This CDR3 has 16 amino acids.

A single count supports this clone. The chain is built from TRBV9 and TRBJ2-7; no clear D gene. Germline V gene lookup returns CDR1 SGDLS and CDR2 YYNGEE. The CDR3 has 15 amino acids. The V end was cut by 1 base, the J end by 3 bases, with 14 bases between. The CDR3 loop reads CASSVLGEDVYEQYF. The CDR3 DNA is TGTGCCAGCAGCGTATTGGGTGAGGATGTCTACGAGCAGTACTTC.